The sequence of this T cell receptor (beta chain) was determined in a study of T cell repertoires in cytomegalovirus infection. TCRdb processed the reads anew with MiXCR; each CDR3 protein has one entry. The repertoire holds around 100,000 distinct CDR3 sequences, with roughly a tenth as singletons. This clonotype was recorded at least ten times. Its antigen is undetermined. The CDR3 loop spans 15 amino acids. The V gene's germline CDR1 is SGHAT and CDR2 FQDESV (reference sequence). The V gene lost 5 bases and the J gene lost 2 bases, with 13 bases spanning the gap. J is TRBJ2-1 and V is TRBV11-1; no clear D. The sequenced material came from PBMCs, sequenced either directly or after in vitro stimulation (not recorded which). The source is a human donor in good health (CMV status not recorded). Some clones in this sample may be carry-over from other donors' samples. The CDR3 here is CASSPDEMAYNEQFF. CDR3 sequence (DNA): TGTGCCAGCAGCCCCGATGAGATGGCCTACAATGAGCAGTTCTTC. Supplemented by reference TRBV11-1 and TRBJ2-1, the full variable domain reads EAEVAQSPRYKITEKSQAVAFWCDPISGHATLYWYRQILGQGPELLVQFQDESVVDDSQLPKDRFSAERLKGVDSTLKIQPAELGDSAMYLCASSPDEMAYNEQFFGPGTRLTVL.